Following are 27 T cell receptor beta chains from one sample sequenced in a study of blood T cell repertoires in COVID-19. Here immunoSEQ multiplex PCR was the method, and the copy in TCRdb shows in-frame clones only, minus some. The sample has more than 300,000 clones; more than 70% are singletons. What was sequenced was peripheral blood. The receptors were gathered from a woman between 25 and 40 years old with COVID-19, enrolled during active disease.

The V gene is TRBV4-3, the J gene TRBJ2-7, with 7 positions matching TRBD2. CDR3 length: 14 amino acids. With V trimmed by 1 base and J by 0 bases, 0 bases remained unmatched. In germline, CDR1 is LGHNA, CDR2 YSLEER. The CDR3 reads CASSQGGSSYEQYF. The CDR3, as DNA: TGCGCCAGCAGCCAAGGCGGGAGCTCCTACGAGCAGTACTTC.

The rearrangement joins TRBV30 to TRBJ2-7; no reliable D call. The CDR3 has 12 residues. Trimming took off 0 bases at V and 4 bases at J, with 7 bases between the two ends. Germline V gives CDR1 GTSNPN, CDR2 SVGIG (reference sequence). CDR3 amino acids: CAWSVSLYEQYF. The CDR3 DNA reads TGTGCCTGGAGTGTTAGTTTATACGAGCAGTACTTC. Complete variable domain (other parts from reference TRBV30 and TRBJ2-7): SQTIHQWPATLVQPVGSPLSLECTVEGTSNPNLYWYRQAAGRGLQLLFYSVGIGQISSEVPQNLSASRPQDRQFILSSKKLLLSDSGFYLCAWSVSLYEQYFGPGTRLTVT.

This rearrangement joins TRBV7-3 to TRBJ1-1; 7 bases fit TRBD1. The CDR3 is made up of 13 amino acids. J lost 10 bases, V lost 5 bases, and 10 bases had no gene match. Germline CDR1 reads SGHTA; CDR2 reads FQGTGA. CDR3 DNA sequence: TGTGCCAGCAGCCTCACATTAACAGGGGCAGCTTTCTTT. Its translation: CASSLTLTGAAFF.

CDR3 DNA: TGCGCCAGCAGGCCACTAGCGGGAATGTACGAGCAGTACTTC. It encodes CASRPLAGMYEQYF. This chain links TRBV10-2 with TRBJ2-7, with 10 bases lining up with TRBD2. The V gene's germline CDR1 is WSHSY and CDR2 SAAADI. The CDR3 runs to 14 residues. The V segment lost 6 bases and the J segment 4 bases; nucleotides outside the gene matches: 6.

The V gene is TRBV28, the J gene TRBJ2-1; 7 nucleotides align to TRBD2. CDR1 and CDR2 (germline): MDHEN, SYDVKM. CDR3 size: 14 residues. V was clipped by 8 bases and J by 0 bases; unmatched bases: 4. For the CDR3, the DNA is TGTGCCAGCGGAGCGGGGAGCTCCTACAATGAGCAGTTCTTC. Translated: CASGAGSSYNEQFF.

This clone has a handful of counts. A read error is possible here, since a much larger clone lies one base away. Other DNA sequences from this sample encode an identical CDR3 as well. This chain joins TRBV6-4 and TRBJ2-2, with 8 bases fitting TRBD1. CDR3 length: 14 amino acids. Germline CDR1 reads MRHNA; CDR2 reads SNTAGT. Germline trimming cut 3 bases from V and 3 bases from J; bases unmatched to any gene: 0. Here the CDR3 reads CASSEGQDTGELFF. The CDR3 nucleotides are TGTGCCAGCAGTGAGGGACAGGACACCGGGGAGCTGTTTTTT.

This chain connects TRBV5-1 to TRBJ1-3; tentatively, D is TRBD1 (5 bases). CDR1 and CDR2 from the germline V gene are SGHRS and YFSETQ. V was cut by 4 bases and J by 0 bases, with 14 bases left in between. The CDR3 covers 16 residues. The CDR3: CASSPGPGDSGNTIYF. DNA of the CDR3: TGCGCCAGCAGCCCGGGACCGGGAGACTCTGGAAACACCATATATTTT. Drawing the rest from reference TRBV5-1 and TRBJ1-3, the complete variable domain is KAGVTQTPRYLIKTRGQQVTLSCSPISGHRSVSWYQQTPGQGLQFLFEYFSETQRNKGNFPGRFSGRQFSNSRSEMNVSTLELGDSALYLCASSPGPGDSGNTIYFGEGSWLTVV.

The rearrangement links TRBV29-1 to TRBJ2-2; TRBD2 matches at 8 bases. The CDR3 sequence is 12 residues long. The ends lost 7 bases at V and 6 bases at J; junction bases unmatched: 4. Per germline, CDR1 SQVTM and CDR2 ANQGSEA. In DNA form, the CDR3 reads TGCAGCGCCGGGACTAGGCCCGGGGAGCTGTTTTTT. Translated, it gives CSAGTRPGELFF.

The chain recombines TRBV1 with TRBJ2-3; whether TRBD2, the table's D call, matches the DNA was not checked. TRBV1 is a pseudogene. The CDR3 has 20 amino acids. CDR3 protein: CTSSQPPMDSGIQTGDTQYF. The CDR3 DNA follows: TGCACCAGCAGCCAACCCCCGATGGATAGCGGGATACAAACGGGAGATACGCAGTATTTT.

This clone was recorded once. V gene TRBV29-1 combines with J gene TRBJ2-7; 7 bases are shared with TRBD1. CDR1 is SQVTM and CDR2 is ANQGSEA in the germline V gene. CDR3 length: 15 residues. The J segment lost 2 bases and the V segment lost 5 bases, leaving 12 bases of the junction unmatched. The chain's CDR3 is CSVLRFRDRAYEQYF. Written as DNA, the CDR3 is TGCAGCGTTCTACGATTCCGGGACAGAGCCTACGAGCAGTACTTC.

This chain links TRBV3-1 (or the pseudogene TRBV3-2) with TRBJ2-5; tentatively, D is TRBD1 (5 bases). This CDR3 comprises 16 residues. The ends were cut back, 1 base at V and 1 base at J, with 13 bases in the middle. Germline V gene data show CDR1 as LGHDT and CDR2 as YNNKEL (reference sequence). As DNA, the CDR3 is TGTGCCAGCAGCCAAGTGGTAGGGGCCTCCCAAGAGACCCAGTACTTC. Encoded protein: CASSQVVGASQETQYF.

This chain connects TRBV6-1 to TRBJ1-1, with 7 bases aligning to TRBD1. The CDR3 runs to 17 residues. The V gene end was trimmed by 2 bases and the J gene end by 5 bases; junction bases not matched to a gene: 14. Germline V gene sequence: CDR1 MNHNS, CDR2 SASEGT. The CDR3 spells CASSESETGFWGTEAFF. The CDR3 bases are TGTGCCAGCAGTGAAAGCGAGACAGGGTTTTGGGGGACTGAAGCTTTCTTT.

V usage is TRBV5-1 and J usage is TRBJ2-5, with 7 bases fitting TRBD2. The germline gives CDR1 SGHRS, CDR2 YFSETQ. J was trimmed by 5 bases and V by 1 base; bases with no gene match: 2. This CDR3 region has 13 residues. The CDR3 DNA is TGCGCCAGCAGCTTGTCCGGGGGGGAGACCCAGTACTTC. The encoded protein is CASSLSGGETQYF. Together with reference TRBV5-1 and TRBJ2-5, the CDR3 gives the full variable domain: KAGVTQTPRYLIKTRGQQVTLSCSPISGHRSVSWYQQTPGQGLQFLFEYFSETQRNKGNFPGRFSGRQFSNSRSEMNVSTLELGDSALYLCASSLSGGETQYFGPGTRLLVL.

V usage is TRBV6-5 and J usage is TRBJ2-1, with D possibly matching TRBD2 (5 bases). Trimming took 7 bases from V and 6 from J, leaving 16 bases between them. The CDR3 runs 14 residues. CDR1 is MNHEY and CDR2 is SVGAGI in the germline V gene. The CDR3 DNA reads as TGTGCCAGCACCCGGGCTCTCGAGGGCAATGAGCAGTTCTTC. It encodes CASTRALEGNEQFF.

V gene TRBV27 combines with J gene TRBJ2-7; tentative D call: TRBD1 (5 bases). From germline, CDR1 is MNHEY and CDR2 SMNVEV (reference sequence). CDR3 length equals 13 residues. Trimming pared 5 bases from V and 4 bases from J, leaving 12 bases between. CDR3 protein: CASSPTALYEQYF. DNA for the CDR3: TGTGCCAGCAGTCCGACAGCCCTATACGAGCAGTACTTC.

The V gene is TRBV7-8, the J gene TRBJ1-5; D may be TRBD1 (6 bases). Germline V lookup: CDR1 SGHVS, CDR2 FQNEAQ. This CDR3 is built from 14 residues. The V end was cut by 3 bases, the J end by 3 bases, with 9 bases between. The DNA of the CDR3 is TGTGCCAGCAGCTTCGGGACACCCAATCAGCCCCAGCATTTT. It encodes CASSFGTPNQPQHF. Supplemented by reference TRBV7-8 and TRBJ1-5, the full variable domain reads GAGVSQSPRYKVAKRGQDVALRCDPISGHVSLFWYQQALGQGPEFLTYFQNEAQLDKSGLPSDRFFAERPEGSVSTLKIQRTQQEDSAVYLCASSFGTPNQPQHFGDGTRLSIL.

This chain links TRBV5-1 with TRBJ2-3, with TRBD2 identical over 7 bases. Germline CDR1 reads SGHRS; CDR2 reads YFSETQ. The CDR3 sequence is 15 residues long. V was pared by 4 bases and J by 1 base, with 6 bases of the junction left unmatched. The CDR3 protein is CASSLLARGTDTQYF. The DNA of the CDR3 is TGCGCCAGCAGCCTACTAGCGCGGGGCACAGATACGCAGTATTTT. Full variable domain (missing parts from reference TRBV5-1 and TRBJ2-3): KAGVTQTPRYLIKTRGQQVTLSCSPISGHRSVSWYQQTPGQGLQFLFEYFSETQRNKGNFPGRFSGRQFSNSRSEMNVSTLELGDSALYLCASSLLARGTDTQYFGPGTRLTVL.

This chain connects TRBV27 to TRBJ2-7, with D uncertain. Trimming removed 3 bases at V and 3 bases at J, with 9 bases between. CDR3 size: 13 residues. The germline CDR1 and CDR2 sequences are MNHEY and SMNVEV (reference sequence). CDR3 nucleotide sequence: TGTGCCAGCAGTTTTGGCCAGTTCTACGAGCAGTACTTC. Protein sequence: CASSFGQFYEQYF.

In DNA, the CDR3 is TGTGCCAGCAGCACCCGGACAGGCGGATCACCCCTCCACTTT. Protein: CASSTRTGGSPLHF. The chain joins TRBV7-2 to TRBJ1-6; 7 bases map to TRBD1. After removal of 5 bases from V and 10 bases from J, the junction contained 8 bases not matched to a gene. The CDR3 has 14 residues. The V gene's germline CDR1 is SGHTA and CDR2 FQGNSA.

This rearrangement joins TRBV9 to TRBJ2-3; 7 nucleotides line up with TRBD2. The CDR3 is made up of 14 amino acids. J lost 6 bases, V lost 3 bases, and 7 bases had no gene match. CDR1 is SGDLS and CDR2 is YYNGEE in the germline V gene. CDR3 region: CASSEETSMDTQYF. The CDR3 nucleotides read TGTGCCAGCAGCGAGGAGACTAGCATGGATACGCAGTATTTT.

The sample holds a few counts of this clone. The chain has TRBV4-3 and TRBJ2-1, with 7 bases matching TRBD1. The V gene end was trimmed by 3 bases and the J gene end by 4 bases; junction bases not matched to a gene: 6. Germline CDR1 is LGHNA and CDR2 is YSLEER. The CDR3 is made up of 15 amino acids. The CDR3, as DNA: TGCGCCAGCAGCCAGTCCCGGGACAGATACAATGAGCAGTTCTTC. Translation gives CASSQSRDRYNEQFF.

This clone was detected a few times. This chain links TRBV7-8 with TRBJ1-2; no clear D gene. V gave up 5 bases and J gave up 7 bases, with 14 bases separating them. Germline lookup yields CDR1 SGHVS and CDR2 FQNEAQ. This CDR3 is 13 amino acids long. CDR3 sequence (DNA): TGTGCCAGCAGCCCAAGACACGTTTTTGGCTACACCTTC. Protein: CASSPRHVFGYTF.

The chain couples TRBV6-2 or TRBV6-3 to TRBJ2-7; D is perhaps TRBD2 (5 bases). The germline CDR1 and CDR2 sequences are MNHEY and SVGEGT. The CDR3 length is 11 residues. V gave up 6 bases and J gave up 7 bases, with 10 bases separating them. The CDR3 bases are TGTGCCAGCAGCCCCAGGAGGGAGCAGTACTTC. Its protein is CASSPRREQYF.

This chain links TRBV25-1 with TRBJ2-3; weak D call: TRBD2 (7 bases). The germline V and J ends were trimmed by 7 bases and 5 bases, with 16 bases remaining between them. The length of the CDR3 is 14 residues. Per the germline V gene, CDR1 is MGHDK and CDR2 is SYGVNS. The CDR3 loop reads CASKGGQILDTQYF. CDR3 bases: TGTGCCAGCAAGGGGGGGCAGATCTTAGATACGCAGTATTTT.

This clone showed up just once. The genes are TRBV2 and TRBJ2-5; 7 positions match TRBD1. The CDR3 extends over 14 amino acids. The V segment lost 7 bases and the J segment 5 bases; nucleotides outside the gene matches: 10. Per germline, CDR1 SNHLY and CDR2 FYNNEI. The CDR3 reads CASILDRAGETQYF. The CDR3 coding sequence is TGTGCCAGCATTCTCGACAGGGCCGGCGAGACCCAGTACTTC.

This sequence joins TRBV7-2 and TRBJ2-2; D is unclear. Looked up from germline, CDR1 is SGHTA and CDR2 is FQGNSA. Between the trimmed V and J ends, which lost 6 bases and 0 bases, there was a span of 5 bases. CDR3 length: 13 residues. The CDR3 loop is CASSSANTGELFF. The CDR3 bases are TGTGCCAGCAGTAGTGCGAACACCGGGGAGCTGTTTTTT. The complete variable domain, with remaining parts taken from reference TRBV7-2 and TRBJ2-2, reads GAGVSQSPSNKVTEKGKDVELRCDPISGHTALYWYRQSLGQGLEFLIYFQGNSAPDKSGLPSDRFSAERTGGSVSTLTIQRTQQEDSAVYLCASSSANTGELFFGEGSRLTVL.

The CDR3 DNA reads as TGTGCCACCAGCAGCCCCAGGACAGGCGGCGGACAGCCCCAGCATTTT. Amino acid sequence: CATSSPRTGGGQPQHF. The chain carries TRBV15 and TRBJ1-5; 7 bases align to TRBD1. Trimming cost V 3 bases and J 7 bases; bases outside gene matches: 12. In germline, CDR1 is LNHNV, CDR2 YYDKDF (reference sequence). The CDR3 consists of 16 residues. Drawing the rest from reference TRBV15 and TRBJ1-5, the complete variable domain is DAMVIQNPRYQVTQFGKPVTLSCSQTLNHNVMYWYQQKSSQAPKLLFHYYDKDFNNEADTPDNFQSRRPNTSFCFLDIRSPGLGDTAMYLCATSSPRTGGGQPQHFGDGTRLSIL.